What follows are 21 T cell receptor beta chains derived from one specimen sequenced in a study of OX40 agonist ivuxolimab in advanced cancers. TCRdb keeps only in-frame clones here, not all; method: immunoSEQ multiplex PCR. This table has almost 90,000 clones, about 87% appearing once. Source: CD4+ or CD8+ T cells sorted from blood, taken in a trial of the OX40 agonist ivuxolimab. Receptors originate from an adult with an advanced solid tumor such as melanoma, head and neck, liver or kidney cancer.

The CDR3 sequence is CASSFGGPTDTQYF. In DNA form, the CDR3 reads TGTGCCAGCAGCTTCGGCGGGCCCACAGATACGCAGTATTTT. The genes are TRBV11-2 and TRBJ2-3; D is perhaps TRBD2 (5 bases). V was shortened by 3 bases and J by 2 bases, with 9 bases between the two germline ends. The CDR3 has 14 residues. From germline, CDR1 is SGHAT and CDR2 FQNNGV.

The rearrangement uses TRBV13 and TRBJ1-1; D is unclear. CDR3 length: 11 amino acids. Trimming left V 6 bases short and J 6 bases short, with 8 bases between. Germline V gene sequence: CDR1 PRHDT, CDR2 FYEKMQ (reference sequence). The DNA for the CDR3 is TGTGCCAGCAGGGTTGGCGCTGAAGCTTTCTTT. Its protein product is CASRVGAEAFF. The full variable domain, with the rest looked up from reference TRBV13 and TRBJ1-1, is AAGVIQSPRHLIKEKRETATLKCYPIPRHDTVYWYQQGPGQDPQFLISFYEKMQSDKGSIPDRFSAQQFSDYHSELNMSSLELGDSALYFCASRVGAEAFFGQGTRLTVV.

V and J are TRBV11-2 and TRBJ2-1; 9 bases are shared with TRBD2. J was trimmed by 9 bases and V by 0 bases; bases with no gene match: 6. The CDR3 is made up of 15 amino acids. Germline loops: CDR1 SGHAT, CDR2 FQNNGV. The CDR3 reads CASSLDLAGEGEQFF. DNA for the CDR3: TGTGCCAGCAGCTTAGATTTAGCGGGAGAGGGTGAGCAGTTCTTC.

This chain joins TRBV29-1 and TRBJ2-1; 9 bases match TRBD2. The length of the CDR3 is 15 residues. Looked up from germline, CDR1 is SQVTM and CDR2 is ANQGSEA. Unmatched junction bases numbered 11, after V lost 7 bases and J lost 4 bases. This CDR3 reads CSGRGAGGPYNEQFF. The CDR3 DNA is TGCAGCGGCAGAGGAGCGGGGGGACCGTACAATGAGCAGTTCTTC.

This chain connects TRBV5-4 to TRBJ2-7; 10 bases fit TRBD1. From germline, CDR1 is SGHNT and CDR2 YYREEE (reference sequence). This CDR3 has 15 residues. V dropped 2 bases and J dropped 2; count of bases not matched to a gene: 4. CDR3 amino acids: CASSFGQGGTYEQYF. Here the CDR3 DNA reads TGTGCCAGCAGCTTCGGACAGGGGGGAACCTACGAGCAGTACTTC.

The chain is built from TRBV5-1 and TRBJ1-1, with TRBD1 matching 7 bases. The germline CDR1 and CDR2 sequences are SGHRS and YFSETQ. The CDR3 has 14 amino acids. After removal of 2 bases from V and 5 bases from J, the junction contained 6 bases not matched to a gene. CDR3 coding DNA: TGCGCCAGCAGCTTCCGACAGGGAGGGACTGAAGCTTTCTTT. This gives the protein CASSFRQGGTEAFF.

The V and J genes are TRBV6-1 and TRBJ2-5; D could derive from TRBD1 or TRBD2 (6 bases each). V was clipped by 6 bases and J by 4 bases, with 12 bases between them. The CDR3 sequence is 13 residues long. The germline gives CDR1 MNHNS, CDR2 SASEGT. CDR3 nucleotide sequence: TGTGCCAGCAGGACTAGGGGGGTAGAGACCCAGTACTTC. Its protein is CASRTRGVETQYF.

The J gene is TRBJ1-6, the V gene TRBV9; 7 bases map to TRBD1. V shed 0 bases and J 9 bases; nucleotides not matched to a gene: 9. The V gene's germline CDR1 is SGDLS and CDR2 YYNGEE. The CDR3 is 16 residues long. The CDR3, as DNA: TGTGCCAGCAGCGTAGGGTCAGGGGGGACGATTTCACCCCTCCACTTT. Its protein is CASSVGSGGTISPLHF.

The V and J genes are TRBV4-3 and TRBJ2-3; D unresolved. The CDR3 is 13 amino acids. Looked up from germline, CDR1 is LGHNA and CDR2 is YSLEER. With 0 bases removed from V and 5 bases from J, the gap between germline ends came to 6 bases. CDR3 sequence reads: CASSQEAVDTQYF. The CDR3 nucleotides are TGCGCCAGCAGCCAAGAGGCGGTAGATACGCAGTATTTT.

The chain links TRBV6-5 to TRBJ1-2; 7 bases align to TRBD1. CDR1 and CDR2 from the germline V gene are MNHEY and SVGAGI. The trim removed 4 bases at V and 4 bases at J, leaving 9 bases unmatched. This CDR3 contains 15 residues. In nucleotides, the CDR3 is TGTGCCAGCAGTTCCGATGACAGGGCGAGCTATGGCTACACCTTC. It translates to CASSSDDRASYGYTF.

On this clone: The sample carries other DNA sequences with the same CDR3. J is TRBJ1-2 and V is TRBV5-4; weak D call: TRBD1 (5 bases). With 2 bases removed from V and 0 bases from J, the gap between germline ends came to 8 bases. The CDR3 extends over 14 amino acids. Germline CDR1 is SGHNT and CDR2 is YYREEE (reference sequence). The CDR3 coding sequence is TGTGCCAGCAGCTTAGACAGAGCTAACTATGGCTACACCTTC. This encodes CASSLDRANYGYTF. Based on the CDR3 plus reference TRBV5-4 and TRBJ1-2, the full variable domain is ETGVTQSPTHLIKTRGQQVTLRCSSQSGHNTVSWYQQALGQGPQFIFQYYREEENGRGNFPPRFSGLQFPNYSSELNVNALELDDSALYLCASSLDRANYGYTFGSGTRLTVV.

In nucleotides, the CDR3 is TGTGCCAGCTCCCTCAATTCCCCACGACAGAACAATGAGCAGTTCTTC. Translated, it gives CASSLNSPRQNNEQFF. The chain carries TRBV18 and TRBJ2-1; D may be TRBD1 (5 bases). CDR1 and CDR2 (germline): KGHSH, LQKENI. Trimming stripped 6 bases from V and 5 bases from J, with 20 bases between. This CDR3 comprises 16 residues.

The rearrangement links TRBV7-9 to TRBJ2-5; maybe TRBD1 (5 bases). Germline-derived CDR1 and CDR2 are SEHNR and FQNEAQ (reference sequence). The ends were cut back, 1 base at V and 3 bases at J, with 12 bases in the middle. CDR3 length equals 15 residues. Here the CDR3 DNA reads TGTGCCAGCAGCTTAGGGGCAGGACAAAAAGAGACCCAGTACTTC. It is translated as CASSLGAGQKETQYF.

The gene calls are TRBV7-2 and TRBJ1-3; D is unresolved. CDR1 is SGHTA, CDR2 FQGNSA, per germline. There are 16 residues in the CDR3. V lost 5 bases to trimming and J lost 2 bases, with 16 bases between them. This CDR3 reads CASSQSFGVTGNTIYF. CDR3 DNA sequence: TGTGCCAGCAGCCAATCCTTCGGGGTTACTGGAAACACCATATATTTT.

The chain has TRBV23-1 and TRBJ2-3, with unresolved D. TRBV23-1 is marked as an open reading frame, function uncertain. The CDR3 spans 15 residues. The V and J ends lost 1 base and 6 bases respectively, with 14 bases between them. The CDR3 bases are TGCGCCAGCAGTCAATTCGGCCAGGCTCGGGATACGCAGTATTTT. Translated: CASSQFGQARDTQYF.

The chain recombines TRBV1 with TRBJ1-2. TRBV1 is noted as a pseudogene. This CDR3 spans 16 amino acids. CDR3 sequence: CTSSTSFCAKTYGYTF. CDR3 nucleotide sequence: TGCACCAGCAGCACAAGCTTTTGTGCGAAAACCTATGGCTACACCTTC.

The chain employs TRBV7-2 and TRBJ2-7, with 11 positions matching TRBD1. The length of the CDR3 is 15 residues. Germline V gene sequence: CDR1 SGHTA, CDR2 FQGNSA. V shed 5 bases and J 6 bases; nucleotides not matched to a gene: 9. The CDR3 region is CASSVAGQGAGEQYF. The CDR3 nucleotides read TGTGCCAGCAGCGTCGCCGGACAGGGGGCGGGCGAGCAGTACTTC.

This chain links TRBV7-2 with TRBJ2-1, with TRBD2 matching over 9 bases. Trimming cost V 5 bases and J 8 bases; bases outside gene matches: 13. Germline assignment: CDR1 SGHTA and CDR2 FQGNSA. The CDR3 contains 16 residues. The CDR3 nucleotides are TGTGCCAGCAGCATGGGGACTAGCCAAAGTTTAGATGAGCAGTTCTTC. As protein: CASSMGTSQSLDEQFF.

The gene calls are TRBV30 and TRBJ1-6, with TRBD1 matching over 7 bases. Trimming took 5 bases from V and 13 from J; bases not matched to a gene: 20. Germline CDR1 is GTSNPN and CDR2 is SVGIG (reference sequence). The CDR3 is 16 amino acids. The CDR3 DNA reads TGTGCCTGGGGACCCAGGGCAGGGGGTAATGTAGCTCCCCTCCACTTT. This gives the protein CAWGPRAGGNVAPLHF.

CDR3 sequence: CASSFSGNTIYF. The DNA for the CDR3 is TGTGCCAGCAGCTTCTCTGGAAACACCATATATTTT. The J gene is TRBJ1-3, the V gene TRBV13; no clear D gene. Germline CDR1 PRHDT, CDR2 FYEKMQ (reference sequence). The CDR3 is 12 amino acids. V was shortened by 3 bases and J by 0 bases, with 0 bases between the two germline ends.

This clone was seen a single time. The CDR3 spells CASSQSSQPQHF. The CDR3 coding sequence is TGTGCCAGTAGCCAGTCAAGTCAGCCCCAGCATTTT. The chain joins TRBV19 to TRBJ1-5; D uncertain. Germline V gene sequence: CDR1 LNHDA, CDR2 SQIVND (reference sequence). The CDR3 has 12 amino acids. V was cut by 6 bases and J by 6 bases, with 9 bases left in between.